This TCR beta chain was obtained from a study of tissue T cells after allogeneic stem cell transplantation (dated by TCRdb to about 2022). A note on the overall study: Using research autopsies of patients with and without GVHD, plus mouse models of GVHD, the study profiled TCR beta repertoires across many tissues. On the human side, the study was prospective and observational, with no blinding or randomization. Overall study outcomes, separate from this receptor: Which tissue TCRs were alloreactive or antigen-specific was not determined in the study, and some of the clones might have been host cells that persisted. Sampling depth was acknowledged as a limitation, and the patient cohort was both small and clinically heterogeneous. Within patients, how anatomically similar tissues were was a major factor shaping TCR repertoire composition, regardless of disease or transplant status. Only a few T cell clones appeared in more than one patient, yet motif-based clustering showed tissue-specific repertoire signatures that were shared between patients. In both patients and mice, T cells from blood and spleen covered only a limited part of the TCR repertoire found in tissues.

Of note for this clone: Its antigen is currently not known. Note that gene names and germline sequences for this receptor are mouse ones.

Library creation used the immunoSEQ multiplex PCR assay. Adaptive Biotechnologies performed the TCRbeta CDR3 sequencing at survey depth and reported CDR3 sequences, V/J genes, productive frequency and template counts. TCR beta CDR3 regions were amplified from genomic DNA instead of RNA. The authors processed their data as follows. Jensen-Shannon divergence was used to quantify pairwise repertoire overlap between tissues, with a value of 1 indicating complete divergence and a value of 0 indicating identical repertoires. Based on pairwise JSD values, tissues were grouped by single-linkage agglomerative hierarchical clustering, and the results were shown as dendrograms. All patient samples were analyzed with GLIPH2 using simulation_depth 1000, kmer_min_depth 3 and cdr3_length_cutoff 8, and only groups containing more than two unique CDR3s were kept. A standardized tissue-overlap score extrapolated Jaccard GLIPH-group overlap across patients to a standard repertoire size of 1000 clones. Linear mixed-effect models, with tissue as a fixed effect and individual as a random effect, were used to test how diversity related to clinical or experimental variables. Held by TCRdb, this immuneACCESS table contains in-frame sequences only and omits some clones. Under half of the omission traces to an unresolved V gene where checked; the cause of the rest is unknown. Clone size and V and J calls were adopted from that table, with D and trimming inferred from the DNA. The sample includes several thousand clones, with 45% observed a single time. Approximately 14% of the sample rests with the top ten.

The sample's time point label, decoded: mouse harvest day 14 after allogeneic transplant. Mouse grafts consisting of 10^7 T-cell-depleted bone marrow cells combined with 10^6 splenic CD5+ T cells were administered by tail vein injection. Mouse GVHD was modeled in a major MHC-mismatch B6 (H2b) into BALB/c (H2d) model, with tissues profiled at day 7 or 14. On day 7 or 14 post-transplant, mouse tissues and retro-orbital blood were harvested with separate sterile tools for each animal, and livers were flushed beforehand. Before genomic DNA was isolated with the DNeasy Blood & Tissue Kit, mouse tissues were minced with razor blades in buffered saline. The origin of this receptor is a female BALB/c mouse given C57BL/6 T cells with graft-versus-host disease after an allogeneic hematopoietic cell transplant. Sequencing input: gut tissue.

The sequenced CDR3 bases are TGTGCCAGCAGCCAAGAAGGGAGCTCCTATGAACAGTAC. This translates into CASSQEGSSYEQY. The full-length CDR3 reads as CASSQEGSSYEQYF. This chain joins TRBV5 to TRBJ2-7, with the D gene uncertain. The missing CDR3 end, 1 residue past where the read stops, is filled in from the germline J gene. From the germline V gene (reference sequence), CDR1 is LGHNA and CDR2 is YNLKQL. Taken from cysteine to phenylalanine, the CDR3 has 14 residues. The DNA has 39 bases, all within the CDR3, and is read from base 1. Trimming at the junction amounts to 0 bases on V and 0 bases on J, and the germline ends lie 6 bases apart.